This TCR beta chain was sequenced for a study of cytomegalovirus exposure and HLA in healthy donors. The CDR3 runs 15 residues. Germline loops: CDR1 MNHEY, CDR2 SMNVEV (reference sequence). J was trimmed by 2 bases and V by 7 bases; bases with no gene match: 6. In regard to this clone: Antigen: not known.

Broader study findings: Reportedly, cytomegalovirus status was diagnosed with high sensitivity and specificity. The study flagged around 160 TCR beta chains as cytomegalovirus-associated.

Here immunoSEQ multiplex PCR was the method, and the copy in TCRdb shows in-frame clones only, minus some. The sample consists of fewer than 350,000 clones, 88% of them appearing once. Source material: PBMCs. The gene calls are TRBV27 and TRBJ2-2, with TRBD2 identical over 8 bases. This sequence was found in a woman younger than 30 in good health and CMV-seronegative. The CDR3 DNA is TGTGCCAGCAAAGGGGTAGCGGGAAACACCGGGGAGCTGTTTTTT. It codes for CASKGVAGNTGELFF.